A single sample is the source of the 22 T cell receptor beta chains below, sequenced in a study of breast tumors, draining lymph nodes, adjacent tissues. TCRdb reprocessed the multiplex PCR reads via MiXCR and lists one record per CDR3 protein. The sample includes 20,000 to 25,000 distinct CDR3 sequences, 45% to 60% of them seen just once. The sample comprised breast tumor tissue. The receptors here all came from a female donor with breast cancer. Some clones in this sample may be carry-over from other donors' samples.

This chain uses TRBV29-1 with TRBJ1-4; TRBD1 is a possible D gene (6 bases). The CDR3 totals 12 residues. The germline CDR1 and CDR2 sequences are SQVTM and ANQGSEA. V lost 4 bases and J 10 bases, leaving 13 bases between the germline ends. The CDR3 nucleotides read TGCAGCGTTGTAGGGGGTGGAAGAAAACTGTTTTTT. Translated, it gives CSVVGGGRKLFF. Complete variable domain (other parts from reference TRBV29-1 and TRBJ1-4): SAVISQKPSRDICQRGTSLTIQCQVDSQVTMMFWYRQQPGQSLTLIATANQGSEATYESGFVIDKFPISRPNLTFSTLTVSNMSPEDSSIYLCSVVGGGRKLFFGSGTQLSVL.

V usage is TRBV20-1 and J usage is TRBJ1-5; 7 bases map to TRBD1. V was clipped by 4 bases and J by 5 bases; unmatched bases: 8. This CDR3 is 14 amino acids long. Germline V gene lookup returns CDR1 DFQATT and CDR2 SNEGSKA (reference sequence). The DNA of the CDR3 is TGCAGTGCTACAGGACAGGAGTTTGATCAGCCCCAGCATTTT. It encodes CSATGQEFDQPQHF.

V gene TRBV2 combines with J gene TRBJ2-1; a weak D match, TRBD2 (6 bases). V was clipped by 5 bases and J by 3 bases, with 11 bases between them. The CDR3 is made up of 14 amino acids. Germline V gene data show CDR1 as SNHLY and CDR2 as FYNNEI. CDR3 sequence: CASSRELDYNEQFF. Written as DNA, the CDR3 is TGTGCCAGCAGTCGGGAGTTAGACTACAATGAGCAGTTCTTC.

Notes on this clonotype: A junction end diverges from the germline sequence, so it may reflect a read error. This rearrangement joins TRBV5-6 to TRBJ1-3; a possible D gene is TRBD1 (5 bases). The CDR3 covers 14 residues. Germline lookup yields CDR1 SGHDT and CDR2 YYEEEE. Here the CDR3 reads CASSREGPRNTVYF. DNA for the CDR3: TGTGCCAGCAGCCGGGAGGGGCCTAGAAACACCGTATATTTT.

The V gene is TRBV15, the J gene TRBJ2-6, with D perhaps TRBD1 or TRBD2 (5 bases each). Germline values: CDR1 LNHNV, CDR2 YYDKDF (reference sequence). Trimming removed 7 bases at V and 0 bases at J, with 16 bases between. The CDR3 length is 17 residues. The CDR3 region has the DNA TGTGCCACCACGATCCCGGGACCCTTCTCTGGGGCCAACGTCCTGACTTTC. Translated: CATTIPGPFSGANVLTF. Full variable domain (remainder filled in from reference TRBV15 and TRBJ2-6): DAMVIQNPRYQVTQFGKPVTLSCSQTLNHNVMYWYQQKSSQAPKLLFHYYDKDFNNEADTPDNFQSRRPNTSFCFLDIRSPGLGDTAMYLCATTIPGPFSGANVLTFGAGSRLTVL.

As DNA, the CDR3 is TGTGCCAGCAGTTTAGTCGGACAGGGGATGAGAAATGAAAAACTGTTTTTT. Protein product: CASSLVGQGMRNEKLFF. This chain connects TRBV12-3 or TRBV12-4 to TRBJ1-4; 9 positions agree with TRBD1. The length of the CDR3 is 17 residues. Trimming removed 1 base from V and 5 bases from J; junction bases left unmatched: 8.

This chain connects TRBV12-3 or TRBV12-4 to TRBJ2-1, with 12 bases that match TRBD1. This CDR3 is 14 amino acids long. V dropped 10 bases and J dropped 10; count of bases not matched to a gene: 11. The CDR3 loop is CATSLGQGAEEQFF. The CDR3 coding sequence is TGTGCCACCAGCTTGGGACAGGGGGCTGAGGAGCAGTTCTTC.

The CDR3 loop reads CASSPAGGRIDTQYF. CDR3 nucleotides: TGTGCCAGCAGCCCAGCGGGGGGGAGAATAGATACGCAGTATTTT. The J gene is TRBJ2-3, the V gene TRBV9; 10 bases line up with TRBD2. The trim removed 4 bases at V and 5 bases at J, leaving 7 bases unmatched. This CDR3 comprises 15 residues. Germline lookup yields CDR1 SGDLS and CDR2 YYNGEE.

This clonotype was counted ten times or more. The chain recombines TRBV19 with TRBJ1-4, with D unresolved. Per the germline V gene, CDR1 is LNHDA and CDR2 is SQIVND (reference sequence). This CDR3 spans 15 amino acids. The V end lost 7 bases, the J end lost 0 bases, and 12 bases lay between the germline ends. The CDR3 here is CASTSTYATNEKLFF. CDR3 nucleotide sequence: TGTGCCAGTACCTCGACATACGCAACTAATGAAAAACTGTTTTTT.

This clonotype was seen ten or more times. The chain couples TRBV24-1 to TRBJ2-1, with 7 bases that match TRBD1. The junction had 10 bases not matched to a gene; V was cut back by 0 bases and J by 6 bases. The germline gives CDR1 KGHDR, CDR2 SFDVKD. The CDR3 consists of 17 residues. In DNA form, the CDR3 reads TGTGCCACCAGTGATTTGCGTCGACAGGGCCTAATCAATGAGCAGTTCTTC. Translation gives CATSDLRRQGLINEQFF.

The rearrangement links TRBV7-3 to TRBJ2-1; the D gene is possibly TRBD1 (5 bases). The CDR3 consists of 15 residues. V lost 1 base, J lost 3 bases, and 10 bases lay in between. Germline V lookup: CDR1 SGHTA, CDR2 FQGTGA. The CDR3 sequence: CASSLRAGYYNEQFF. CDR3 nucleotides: TGTGCCAGCAGCTTAAGAGCAGGGTACTACAATGAGCAGTTCTTC. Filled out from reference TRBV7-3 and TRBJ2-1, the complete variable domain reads GAGVSQTPSNKVTEKGKYVELRCDPISGHTALYWYRQSLGQGPEFLIYFQGTGAADDSGLPNDRFFAVRPEGSVSTLKIQRTERGDSAVYLCASSLRAGYYNEQFFGPGTRLTVL.

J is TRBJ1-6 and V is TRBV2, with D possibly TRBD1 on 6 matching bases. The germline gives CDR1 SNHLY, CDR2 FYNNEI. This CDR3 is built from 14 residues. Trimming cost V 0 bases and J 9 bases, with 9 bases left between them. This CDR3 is CASSEARGISPLHF. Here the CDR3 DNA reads TGTGCCAGCAGTGAAGCGAGGGGGATTTCACCCCTCCACTTT. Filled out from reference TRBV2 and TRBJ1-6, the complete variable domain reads EPEVTQTPSHQVTQMGQEVILRCVPISNHLYFYWYRQILGQKVEFLVSFYNNEISEKSEIFDDQFSVERPDGSNFTLKIRSTKLEDSAMYFCASSEARGISPLHFGNGTRLTVT.

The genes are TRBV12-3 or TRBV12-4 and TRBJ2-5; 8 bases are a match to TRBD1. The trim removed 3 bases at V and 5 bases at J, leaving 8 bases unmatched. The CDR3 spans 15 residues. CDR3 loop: CASSLRRGQKETQYF. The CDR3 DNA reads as TGTGCCAGCAGTTTGCGCAGGGGGCAGAAGGAGACCCAGTACTTC.

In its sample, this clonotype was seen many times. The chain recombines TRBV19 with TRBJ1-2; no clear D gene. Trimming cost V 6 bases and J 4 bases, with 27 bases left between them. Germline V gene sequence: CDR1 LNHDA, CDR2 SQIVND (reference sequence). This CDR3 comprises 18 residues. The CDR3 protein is CASRRRTTGYSQPYGYTF. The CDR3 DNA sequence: TGTGCCAGTAGAAGGAGAACGACCGGGTATAGCCAGCCCTATGGCTACACCTTC.

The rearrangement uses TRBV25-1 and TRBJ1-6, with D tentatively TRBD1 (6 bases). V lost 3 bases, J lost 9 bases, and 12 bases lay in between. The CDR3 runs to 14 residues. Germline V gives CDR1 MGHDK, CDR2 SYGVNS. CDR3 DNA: TGTGCCAGCAGTGACCAGGGGCATAGTTCACCCCTCCACTTT. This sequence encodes CASSDQGHSSPLHF.

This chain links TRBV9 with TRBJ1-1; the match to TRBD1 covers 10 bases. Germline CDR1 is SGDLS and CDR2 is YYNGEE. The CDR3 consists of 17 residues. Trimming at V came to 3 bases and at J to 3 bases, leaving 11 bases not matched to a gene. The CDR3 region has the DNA TGTGCCAGCAGCGGGGGGACAGGGGAGGCGCTGGACACTGAAGCTTTCTTT. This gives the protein CASSGGTGEALDTEAFF.

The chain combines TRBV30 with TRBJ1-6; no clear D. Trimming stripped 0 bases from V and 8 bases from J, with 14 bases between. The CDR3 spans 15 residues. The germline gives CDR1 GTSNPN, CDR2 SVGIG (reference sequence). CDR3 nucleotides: TGTGCCTGGAGTGTATTGGATTCGAGATATTCACCCCTCCACTTT. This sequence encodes CAWSVLDSRYSPLHF.

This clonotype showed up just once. The CDR3 nucleotides read TGTGCCAGCAGCTTAGAGGGACTAGCGGTCCGCACAGATACGCAGTATTTT. As protein: CASSLEGLAVRTDTQYF. V and J are TRBV13 and TRBJ2-3, with 11 bases matching TRBD2. Germline CDR1 reads PRHDT; CDR2 reads FYEKMQ (reference sequence). This CDR3 comprises 17 residues. The trim removed 1 base at V and 1 base at J, leaving 4 bases unmatched.

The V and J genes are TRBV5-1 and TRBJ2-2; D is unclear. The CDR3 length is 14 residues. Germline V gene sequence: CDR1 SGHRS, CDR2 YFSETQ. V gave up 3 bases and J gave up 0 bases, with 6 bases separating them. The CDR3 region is CASSSTTNTGELFF. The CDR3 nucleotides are TGCGCCAGCAGCTCCACAACGAACACCGGGGAGCTGTTTTTT.

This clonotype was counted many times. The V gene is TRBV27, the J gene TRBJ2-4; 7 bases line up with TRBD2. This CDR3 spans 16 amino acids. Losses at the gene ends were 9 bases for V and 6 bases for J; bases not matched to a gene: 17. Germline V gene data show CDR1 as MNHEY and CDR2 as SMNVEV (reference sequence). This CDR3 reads CASRDYRTGGINIQYF. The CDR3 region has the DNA TGTGCCAGTCGGGACTACCGAACTGGGGGGATAAACATTCAGTACTTC.

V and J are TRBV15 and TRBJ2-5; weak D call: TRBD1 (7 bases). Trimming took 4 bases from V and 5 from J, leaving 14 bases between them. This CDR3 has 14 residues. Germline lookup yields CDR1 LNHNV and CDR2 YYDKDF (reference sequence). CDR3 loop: CATSIGGGGETQYF. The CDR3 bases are TGTGCCACCAGCATCGGAGGGGGCGGGGAGACCCAGTACTTC.

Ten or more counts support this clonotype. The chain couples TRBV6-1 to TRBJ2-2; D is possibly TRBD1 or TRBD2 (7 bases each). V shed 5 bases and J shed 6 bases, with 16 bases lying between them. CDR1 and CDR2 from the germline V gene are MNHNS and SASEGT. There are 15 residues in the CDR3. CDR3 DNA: TGTGCCAGCAGTCCCTCCAGGGGGGGGGCCGGGGAGCTGTTTTTT. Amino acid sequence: CASSPSRGGAGELFF.